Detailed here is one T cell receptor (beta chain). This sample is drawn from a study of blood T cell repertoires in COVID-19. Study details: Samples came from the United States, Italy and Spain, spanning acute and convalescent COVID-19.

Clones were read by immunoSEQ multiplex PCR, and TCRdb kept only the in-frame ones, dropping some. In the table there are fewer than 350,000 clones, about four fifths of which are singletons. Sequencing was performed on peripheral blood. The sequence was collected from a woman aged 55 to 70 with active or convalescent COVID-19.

CDR3 coding DNA: TGTGCCAGCAGTTCCGGACAGGGCACGCATTTT. Amino acids: CASSSGQGTHF. This rearrangement joins TRBV6-2 or TRBV6-3 to TRBJ1-5; TRBD1 matches 8 bases. There are 11 residues in the CDR3. J gave up 15 bases and V 4 bases, and 5 bases lay outside the gene matches. Per the germline V gene, CDR1 is MNHEY and CDR2 is SVGEGT.